This T cell receptor (beta chain) was recovered during a study of blood T cell repertoires in COVID-19. Clones were sequenced by immunoSEQ multiplex PCR, and TCRdb holds only the in-frame ones, with some missing. The table records fewer than 250,000 clones, approximately 90% of them present only once. This CDR3 has 16 residues. V was pared by 1 base and J by 5 bases, with 16 bases between. CDR1 is LGHNA and CDR2 is YNFKEQ in the germline V gene. This clonotype originated in a middle-aged woman in a cohort exposed to, infected with or recovered from COVID-19 (not recorded which). The chain combines TRBV4-2 with TRBJ2-3, with a tentative D call TRBD2 (5 bases). Sample: PBMCs or T cells enriched from blood (not recorded which). CDR3 bases: TGTGCCAGCAGCCAAGCTCCGCCTGGGGAGTTAGATACGCAGTATTTT. Translating gives CASSQAPPGELDTQYF.